Described below is a single T cell receptor beta chain sequence and its context. This clonotype was counted a few times. It has no known antigen specificity. The record has no base qualities; no much larger clone is one base away. V is clipped by 5 bases and J by 5 bases, and the sequence between their germline boundaries is 9 bases long. The CDR3 contains 12 residues, cysteine and phenylalanine counted. Only CDR3 DNA is held: 36 bases, read in frame from base 1. Library prep was done by RT-PCR. These reads were obtained on an Illumina HiSeq 2500. In TCRdb, the public reads were trimmed at Q25 with fastp and aligned with MiXCR, with productive beta chains retained. Entries that share a CDR3 protein sequence are merged under the most common genes and DNA. The sample records approximately 520,000 distinct CDR3 sequences, approximately 16% of which are singletons. Roughly 3.1% of the sample lies in the top ten.

These data originate in a study of response to subunit inactivated influenza vaccine (dated by TCRdb to the late 2010s). For the wider study: The study used deep quantitative T cell receptor repertoire profiling to track responses to a trivalent subunit inactivated influenza vaccine.

Overall results and qualifications from the work: It was suggested by the authors that each seasonal influenza vaccination may recruit only a limited number of new T cells.

The TCR sequence derives from a man between 50 and 69 years old who received an inactivated influenza vaccine. Donor details come from another sample of the same person, matched by shared clones. This receptor chain uses TRBV12-3 or TRBV12-4 and TRBJ1-1, with the identity of the D gene unclear. The sequenced sample was CD4+ T cells sorted from PBMCs, obtained around 25 months after vaccination. The sequence in DNA is TGTGCCAGCAGTCCGTTGCCTACTGAAGCTTTCTTT. Translation gives CASSPLPTEAFF.